Described below is a single TCR beta chain sequence and its context. The repertoire was sequenced with immunoSEQ multiplex PCR; TCRdb's copy has only in-frame clones and lacks some. The table has 150,000 to 170,000 clones, 90% to 95% seen once; the top ten hold 5.5% to 6%. This sample is drawn from a study of control samples from healthy donors and cancer patients. This TCR was recovered from a man in his forties or fifties in good health. Material: blood.

CDR3 sequence (DNA): TGTGCCAGCAGTTTGGGGACGGGGGCCTACTACGAGCAGTACTTC. Amino acids: CASSLGTGAYYEQYF. This chain links TRBV28 with TRBJ2-7; D possibly matches TRBD1 or TRBD2 (6 bases each). The CDR3 consists of 15 residues. The germline CDR1 and CDR2 sequences are MDHEN and SYDVKM. The germline V and J ends were trimmed by 3 bases and 3 bases, with 15 bases remaining between them.